This passage covers 19 T cell receptor beta chains from one sample sequenced in a study of human T cells and chemical hapten exposure. Documented time point: healthy volunteer bleed at 6 weeks. Extraction of total RNA was performed on unfractionated whole blood. TCRdb analysed the RACE reads with MiXCR anew, one entry per CDR3 protein. The repertoire has around 45,000 distinct CDR3 sequences, about 3.5% of them found once; the top ten carry 4.5% to 7%. The sample comprised whole blood. The receptors stem from a human donor in good health. Some clones in this sample may be carry-over from other donors' samples.

In this sample, this clonotype turned up many times. The chain carries TRBV4-1 and TRBJ2-4; D might be TRBD1 or TRBD2, each matching 5 bases. This CDR3 region has 17 residues. The germline V gene has CDR1 MGHRA and CDR2 YSYEKL. V was trimmed by 0 bases and J by 9 bases, leaving 21 bases between them. The CDR3 nucleotides are TGCGCCAGCAGCCAAGATCGACCGGGGCACGGGTCAGTCATTCAGTACTTC. Translating it yields CASSQDRPGHGSVIQYF.

This clonotype was observed at least ten times. The chain joins TRBV28 to TRBJ1-4; 7 positions match TRBD1. Germline loops: CDR1 MDHEN, CDR2 SYDVKM. J lost 7 bases, V lost 7 bases, and 15 bases had no gene match. This CDR3 comprises 16 residues. The CDR3 region is CASNSQGGLRSEKLFF. Written as DNA, the CDR3 is TGTGCCAGCAATTCTCAGGGGGGACTGAGGTCTGAAAAACTGTTTTTT.

As regards this clonotype: This clone may be a read error of a much larger clone one base away. V is TRBV11-3 and J is TRBJ2-1, with D possibly being TRBD1 or TRBD2 (6 bases each). Germline assignment: CDR1 SGHNT and CDR2 YENEEA. The CDR3 sequence is 16 residues long. CDR3 DNA sequence: TGTGCCAACAGCCCCACGAGGGGGGCCTCCTACAATGAGCAGTTCTTC. As protein: CANSPTRGASYNEQFF.

This clonotype was seen ten or more times. The rearrangement joins TRBV29-1 to TRBJ1-1; 8 positions agree with TRBD1. The ends lost 7 bases at V and 3 bases at J; junction bases unmatched: 7. The CDR3 contains 13 residues. Germline loops: CDR1 SQVTM, CDR2 ANQGSEA. This CDR3 reads CSGTGSWDTEAFF. The CDR3 DNA follows: TGCAGCGGGACAGGGTCGTGGGACACTGAAGCTTTCTTT.

This clonotype was counted at least ten times. V gene TRBV5-6 combines with J gene TRBJ2-4, with D tentatively TRBD2 (6 bases). Looked up from germline, CDR1 is SGHDT and CDR2 is YYEEEE. The V end was cut by 3 bases, the J end by 5 bases, with 15 bases between. The CDR3 loop spans 15 amino acids. DNA for the CDR3: TGTGCCAGCAGCTATAACCGGGACTTCCAAAACATTCAGTACTTC. Translated: CASSYNRDFQNIQYF.

This clonotype was observed a handful of times. This chain connects TRBV28 to TRBJ1-2; D gene uncertain. CDR1 and CDR2 from the germline V gene are MDHEN and SYDVKM. V lost 2 bases, J lost 6 bases, and 10 bases lay in between. The length of the CDR3 is 13 residues. The CDR3 bases are TGTGCCAGCAGTTTACACATGCTAAATGGCTACACCTTC. Amino acid sequence: CASSLHMLNGYTF.

The chain joins TRBV5-4 to TRBJ1-5; D perhaps matches TRBD1 (5 bases). The CDR3 has 15 amino acids. Per germline, CDR1 SGHNT and CDR2 YYREEE (reference sequence). Trimming pared 3 bases from V and 5 bases from J, leaving 15 bases between. The CDR3 loop reads CASSSGAGADQPQHF. In nucleotides, the CDR3 is TGTGCCAGCAGCTCCGGGGCCGGGGCGGATCAGCCCCAGCATTTT.

The sample holds many counts of this clonotype. V and J are TRBV15 and TRBJ2-3, with a tentative D call TRBD1 (6 bases). Germline-derived CDR1 and CDR2 are LNHNV and YYDKDF (reference sequence). CDR3 length equals 15 residues. The ends were cut back, 5 bases at V and 0 bases at J, with 12 bases in the middle. CDR3 protein: CATSRDTFSTDTQYF. The DNA for the CDR3 is TGTGCCACCAGCCGGGACACCTTTAGCACAGATACGCAGTATTTT.

Comment on this clonotype: The junction differs from germline at one of its ends, possibly a read error. The J gene is TRBJ2-1, the V gene TRBV5-6; 9 bases align to TRBD2. The CDR3 runs 13 residues. CDR1 SGHDT and CDR2 YYEEEE come from the germline V gene. CDR3 sequence (DNA): TGTGCCAGCAGCGGGGGACTAGCTTCCTCCCTGCTCTTC. Translating it yields CASSGGLASSLLF.

The sample holds many counts of this clonotype. CDR3 residues: CASSAGHHNQPQHF. In DNA, the CDR3 is TGTGCCAGCAGTGCGGGACACCACAATCAGCCCCAGCATTTT. The genes are TRBV6-5 and TRBJ1-5; perhaps TRBD1 as D (6 bases). V was clipped by 5 bases and J by 3 bases, with 11 bases between them. There are 14 residues in the CDR3. Germline V gives CDR1 MNHEY, CDR2 SVGAGI.

This clonotype showed up many times. The CDR3, as DNA: TGCGCCAGCAGCCTAAAACAGGGCTGGAGCGCAGATACGCAGTATTTT. Translated, it gives CASSLKQGWSADTQYF. The V and J genes are TRBV5-1 and TRBJ2-3; D might be TRBD1 (6 bases). Looked up from germline, CDR1 is SGHRS and CDR2 is YFSETQ. The germline V and J ends were trimmed by 4 bases and 4 bases, with 19 bases remaining between them. This CDR3 region has 16 residues.

The gene calls are TRBV20-1 and TRBJ1-1, with 10 bases aligning to TRBD1. From germline, CDR1 is DFQATT and CDR2 SNEGSKA (reference sequence). The CDR3 has 16 residues. V gave up 6 bases and J gave up 5 bases; unmatched junction bases: 15. CDR3 DNA: TGCAGTGCAGGTCGGGGGACAGGGGTCGGATTTACTGAAGCTTTCTTT. Amino acid sequence: CSAGRGTGVGFTEAFF.

This clonotype showed up many times. This chain uses TRBV24-1 with TRBJ2-1; 15 bases line up with TRBD2. The J segment lost 8 bases and the V segment lost 3 bases, leaving 13 bases of the junction unmatched. Germline CDR1 and CDR2: KGHDR and SFDVKD. The CDR3 length is 19 residues. The DNA of the CDR3 is TGTGCCACCAGTGATGACTACCGGACTAGCGGGAGGGGGCTAGATGAGCAGTTCTTC. Encoded protein: CATSDDYRTSGRGLDEQFF.

The sample holds many counts of this clonotype. The chain couples TRBV29-1 to TRBJ1-5; 7 bases agree with TRBD1. Germline loops: CDR1 SQVTM, CDR2 ANQGSEA. The CDR3 runs to 13 residues. The J segment lost 3 bases and the V segment lost 5 bases, leaving 4 bases of the junction unmatched. Here the CDR3 reads CSVLTGINQPQHF. In DNA form, the CDR3 reads TGCAGCGTTCTGACAGGGATCAATCAGCCCCAGCATTTT.

This clonotype was recorded many times. The chain employs TRBV20-1 and TRBJ2-1; D may match TRBD1 or TRBD2 (5 bases each). Trimming took off 5 bases at V and 2 bases at J, with 10 bases between the two ends. CDR1 is DFQATT, CDR2 SNEGSKA, per germline (reference sequence). The CDR3 runs to 13 residues. CDR3 nucleotides: TGCAGTGCTGGGGCGGGCCCCTACAATGAGCAGTTCTTC. This encodes CSAGAGPYNEQFF.

In this sample, this clonotype turned up a few times. The chain carries TRBV29-1 and TRBJ1-2, with D perhaps TRBD1 (5 bases). The germline gives CDR1 SQVTM, CDR2 ANQGSEA. V lost 6 bases and J 1 base, leaving 9 bases between the germline ends. CDR3 length: 12 residues. CDR3: CSVRDGNYGYTF. CDR3 coding DNA: TGCAGCGTCCGGGACGGTAACTATGGCTACACCTTC.

This clonotype was seen at least ten times. This chain links TRBV29-1 with TRBJ1-1; no reliable D call. V lost 5 bases and J 4 bases, leaving 8 bases between the germline ends. From germline, CDR1 is SQVTM and CDR2 ANQGSEA. The CDR3 is 11 amino acids. CDR3 amino acids: CSVSGITEAFF. Written as DNA, the CDR3 is TGCAGCGTTTCCGGGATCACTGAAGCTTTCTTT.

A few counts support this clonotype. V usage is TRBV5-1 and J usage is TRBJ2-3, with D possibly called TRBD1 or TRBD2 (5 bases each). V was trimmed by 0 bases and J by 6 bases, leaving 11 bases between them. The CDR3 consists of 14 residues. The germline V gene encodes CDR1 SGHRS and CDR2 YFSETQ. CDR3 protein: CASSLGPGPDTQYF. CDR3 nucleotide sequence: TGCGCCAGCAGCTTGGGACCGGGGCCGGATACGCAGTATTTT.

This clonotype has ten or more counts. J is TRBJ2-7 and V is TRBV29-1, with D possibly being TRBD1 (5 bases). V was trimmed by 6 bases and J by 5 bases, leaving 20 bases between them. Germline V gives CDR1 SQVTM, CDR2 ANQGSEA. The CDR3 has 14 amino acids. The CDR3 DNA reads as TGCAGCGTCCTAGGGGCAGATTTAATCGACGAGCAGTACTTC. Its translation: CSVLGADLIDEQYF.